The clone carrying this TCR beta chain was counted only a few times. Its target is not known. This sample stems from a study of cytomegalovirus exposure and HLA in healthy donors. With V trimmed by 9 bases and J by 7 bases, 11 bases remained unmatched. Germline values: CDR1 SGHNT, CDR2 YYREEE (reference sequence). The CDR3 consists of 14 residues. Findings and limits, study-wide: CMV serostatus was the sole immune exposure information available. Sequencing had likely introduced a cluster of highly shared sequence variants as an artifact. A prior analysis recorded that most TCR beta V segments were productive about 87% or about 30% of the time.

Researchers ran the PCR with 60 Vbeta and 13 Jbeta primers. The method was immunoSEQ multiplex PCR; TCRdb's version includes in-frame clones alone and lacks a portion of them. The sample lists some 98,000 clones, roughly a tenth seen once, with about 5% in the top ten. The chain combines TRBV5-4 with TRBJ2-1; 9 bases fit TRBD2. The receptor was isolated from a man between 50 and 59 years old in good health and CMV-seropositive. The sequenced material came from PBMCs. CDR3 DNA: TGTGCCACCCGAGGCGCGGGAGGGCGGAATGAGCAGTTCTTC. Protein: CATRGAGGRNEQFF.